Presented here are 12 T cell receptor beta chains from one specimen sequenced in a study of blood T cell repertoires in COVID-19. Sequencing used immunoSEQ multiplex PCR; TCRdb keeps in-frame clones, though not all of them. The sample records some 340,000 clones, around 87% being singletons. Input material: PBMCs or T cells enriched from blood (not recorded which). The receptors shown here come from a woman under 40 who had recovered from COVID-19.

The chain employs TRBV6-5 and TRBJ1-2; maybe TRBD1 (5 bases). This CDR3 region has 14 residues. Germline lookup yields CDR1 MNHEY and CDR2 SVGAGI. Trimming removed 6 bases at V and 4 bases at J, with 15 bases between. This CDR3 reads CASSTGGVGYGYTF. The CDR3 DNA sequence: TGTGCCAGCAGCACAGGAGGGGTTGGCTATGGCTACACCTTC.

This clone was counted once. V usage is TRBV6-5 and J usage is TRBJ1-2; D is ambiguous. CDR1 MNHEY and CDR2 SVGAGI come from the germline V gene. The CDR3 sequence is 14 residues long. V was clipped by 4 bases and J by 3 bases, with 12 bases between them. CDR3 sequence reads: CASSFRGYYYGYTF. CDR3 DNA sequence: TGTGCCAGCAGTTTCAGAGGGTATTACTATGGCTACACCTTC.

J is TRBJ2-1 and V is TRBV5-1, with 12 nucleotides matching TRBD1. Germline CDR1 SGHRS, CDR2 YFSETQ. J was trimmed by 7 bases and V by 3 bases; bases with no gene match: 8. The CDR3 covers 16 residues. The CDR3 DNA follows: TGCGCCAGCAGCTATGGGGGACAGGGGGCTTGGAATGAGCAGTTCTTC. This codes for CASSYGGQGAWNEQFF.

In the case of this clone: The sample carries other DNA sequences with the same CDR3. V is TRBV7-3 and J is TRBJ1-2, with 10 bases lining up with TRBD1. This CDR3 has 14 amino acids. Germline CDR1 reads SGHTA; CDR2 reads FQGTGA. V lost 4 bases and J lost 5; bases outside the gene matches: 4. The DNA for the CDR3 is TGTGCCAGCAGCTCCGGGACAGGGGATTATGGCTACACCTTC. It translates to CASSSGTGDYGYTF.

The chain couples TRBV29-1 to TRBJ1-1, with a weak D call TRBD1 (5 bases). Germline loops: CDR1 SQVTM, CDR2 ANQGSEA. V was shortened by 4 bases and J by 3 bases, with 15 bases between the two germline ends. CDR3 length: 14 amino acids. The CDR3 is CSVVKDGGYTEAFF. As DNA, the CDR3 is TGCAGCGTTGTTAAGGACGGGGGGTACACTGAAGCTTTCTTT.

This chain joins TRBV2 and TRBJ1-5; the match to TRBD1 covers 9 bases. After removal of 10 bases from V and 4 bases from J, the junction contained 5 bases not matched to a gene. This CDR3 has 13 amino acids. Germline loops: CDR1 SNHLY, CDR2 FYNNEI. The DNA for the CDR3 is TGTGCCACACAGGGGGCGCGGAATCAGCCCCAGCATTTT. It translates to CATQGARNQPQHF.

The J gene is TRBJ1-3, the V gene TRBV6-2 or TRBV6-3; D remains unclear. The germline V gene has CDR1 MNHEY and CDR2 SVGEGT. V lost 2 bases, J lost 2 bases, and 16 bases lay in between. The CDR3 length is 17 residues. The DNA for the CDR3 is TGTGCCAGCAGTTACGGAGACCTATCAAAAACTGGAAACACCATATATTTT. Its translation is CASSYGDLSKTGNTIYF.

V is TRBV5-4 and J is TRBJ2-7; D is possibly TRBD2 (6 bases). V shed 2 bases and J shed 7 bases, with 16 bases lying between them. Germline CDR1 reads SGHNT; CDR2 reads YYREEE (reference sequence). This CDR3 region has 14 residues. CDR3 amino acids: CASSLAGPAGEQYF. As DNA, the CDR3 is TGTGCCAGCAGCTTAGCCGGCCCTGCGGGGGAGCAGTACTTC.

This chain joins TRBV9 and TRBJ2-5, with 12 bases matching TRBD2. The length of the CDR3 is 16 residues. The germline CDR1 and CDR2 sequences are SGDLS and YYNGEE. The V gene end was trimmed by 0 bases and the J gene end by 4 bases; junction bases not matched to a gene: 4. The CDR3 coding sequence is TGTGCCAGCAGCGTAGAGGCTAGCGGGGGGGGAGAGACCCAGTACTTC. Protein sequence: CASSVEASGGGETQYF.

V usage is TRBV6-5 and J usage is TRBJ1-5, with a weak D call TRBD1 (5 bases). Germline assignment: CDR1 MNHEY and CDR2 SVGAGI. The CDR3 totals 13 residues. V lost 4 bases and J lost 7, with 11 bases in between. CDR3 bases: TGTGCCAGCAGTTCCTCTAGGGGACAGCCCCAGCATTTT. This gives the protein CASSSSRGQPQHF.

CDR3 protein: CASSPQTASGNTIYF. CDR3 in DNA: TGCGCCAGCAGCCCACAGACAGCGTCTGGAAACACCATATATTTT. V and J are TRBV5-1 and TRBJ1-3, with D perhaps TRBD1 (5 bases). The CDR3 is made up of 15 amino acids. V was trimmed by 4 bases and J by 1 base, leaving 12 bases between them. Per germline, CDR1 SGHRS and CDR2 YFSETQ.

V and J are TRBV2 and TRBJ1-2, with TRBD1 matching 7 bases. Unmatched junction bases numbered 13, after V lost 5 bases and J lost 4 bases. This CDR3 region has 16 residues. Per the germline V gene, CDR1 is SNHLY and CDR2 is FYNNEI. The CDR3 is CASSLDRMNFVYGYTF. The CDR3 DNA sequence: TGTGCCAGCAGTCTGGACAGGATGAATTTCGTCTATGGCTACACCTTC.